The source of this T cell receptor (beta chain) is a study of T cells in Graves' hyperthyroidism and ophthalmopathy. Broader study findings: Stable hyperthyroidism was told apart from ophthalmopathy by a model built on 13 V-J features.

This clonotype appeared many times. Its antigen is still unknown. Patients showing uncontrolled infection, other autoimmune disease, pregnancy or lactation were ineligible. RNA transcripts gave rise to amplified TCR beta CDR3 regions. A set of HTBI primers served as the primers for a first-round RT-PCR of the TCR CDR3. MiXCR, applied by TCRdb to the multiplex PCR reads, yields one record per CDR3 protein. The sample has under 300,000 distinct CDR3 sequences; about 14% are singletons. The CDR3 is made up of 11 amino acids. Per the germline V gene, CDR1 is SGHRS and CDR2 is YFSETQ. V gave up 10 bases and J gave up 7 bases, with 14 bases separating them.

The sample taken for sequencing was blood. V gene TRBV5-1 combines with J gene TRBJ1-1; D gene ambiguous. The receptor comes from a woman aged 40 to 49 with Graves' hyperthyroidism that later progressed to Graves' ophthalmopathy. This chain's CDR3 is CAPRVSLEAFF. DNA of the CDR3: TGCGCCCCCAGAGTGAGCCTTGAAGCTTTCTTT. Full variable domain (missing parts from reference TRBV5-1 and TRBJ1-1): KAGVTQTPRYLIKTRGQQVTLSCSPISGHRSVSWYQQTPGQGLQFLFEYFSETQRNKGNFPGRFSGRQFSNSRSEMNVSTLELGDSALYLCAPRVSLEAFFGQGTRLTVV.